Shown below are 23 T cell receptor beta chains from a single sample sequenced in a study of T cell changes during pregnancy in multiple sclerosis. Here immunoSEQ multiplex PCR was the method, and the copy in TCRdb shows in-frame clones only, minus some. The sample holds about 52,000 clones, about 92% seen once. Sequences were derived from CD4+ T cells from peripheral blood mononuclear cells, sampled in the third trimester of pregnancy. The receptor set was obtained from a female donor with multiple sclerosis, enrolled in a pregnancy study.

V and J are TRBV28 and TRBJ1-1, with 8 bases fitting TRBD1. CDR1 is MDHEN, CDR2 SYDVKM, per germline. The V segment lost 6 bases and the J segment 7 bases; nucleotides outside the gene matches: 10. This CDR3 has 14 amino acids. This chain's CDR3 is CASSPGGAYGEAFF. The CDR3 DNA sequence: TGTGCCAGCAGCCCAGGGGGCGCTTACGGTGAAGCTTTCTTT.

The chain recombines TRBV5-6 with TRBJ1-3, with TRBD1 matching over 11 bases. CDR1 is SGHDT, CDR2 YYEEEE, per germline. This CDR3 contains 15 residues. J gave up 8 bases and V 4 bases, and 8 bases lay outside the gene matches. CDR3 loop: CASSGQGALLDTIYF. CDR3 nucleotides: TGTGCCAGCAGCGGACAGGGGGCTCTCTTGGACACCATATATTTT.

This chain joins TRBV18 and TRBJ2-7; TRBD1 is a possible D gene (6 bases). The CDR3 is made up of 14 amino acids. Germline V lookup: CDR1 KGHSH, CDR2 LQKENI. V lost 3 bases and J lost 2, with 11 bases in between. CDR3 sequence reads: CASSPGQTTYEQYF. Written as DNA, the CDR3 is TGTGCCAGCTCACCCGGACAGACGACCTACGAGCAGTACTTC.

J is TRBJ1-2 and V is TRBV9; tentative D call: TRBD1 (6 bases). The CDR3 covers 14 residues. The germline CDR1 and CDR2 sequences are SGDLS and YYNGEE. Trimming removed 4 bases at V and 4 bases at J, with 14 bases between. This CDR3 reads CASSSSGTTYGYTF. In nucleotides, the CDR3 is TGTGCCAGCAGCTCATCCGGGACAACCTATGGCTACACCTTC.

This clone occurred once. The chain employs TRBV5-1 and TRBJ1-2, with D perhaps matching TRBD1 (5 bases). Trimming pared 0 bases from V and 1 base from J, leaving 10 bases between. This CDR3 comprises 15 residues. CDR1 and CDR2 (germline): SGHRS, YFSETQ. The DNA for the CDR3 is TGCGCCAGCAGCTTGGGACAGAATCATAACTATGGCTACACCTTC. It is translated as CASSLGQNHNYGYTF.

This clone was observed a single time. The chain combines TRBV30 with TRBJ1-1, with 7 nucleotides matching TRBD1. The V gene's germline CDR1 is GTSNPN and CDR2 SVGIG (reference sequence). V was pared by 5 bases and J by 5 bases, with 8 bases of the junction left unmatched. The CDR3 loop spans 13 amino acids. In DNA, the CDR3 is TGTGCCTGGGAAACAGGGGTACGGACTGAAGCTTTCTTT. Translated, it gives CAWETGVRTEAFF.

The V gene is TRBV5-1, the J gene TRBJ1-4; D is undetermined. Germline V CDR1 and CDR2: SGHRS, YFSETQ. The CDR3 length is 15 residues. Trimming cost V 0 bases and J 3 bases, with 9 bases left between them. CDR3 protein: CASSLDRASNEKLFF. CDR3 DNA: TGCGCCAGCAGCTTGGACAGAGCTTCTAATGAAAAACTGTTTTTT. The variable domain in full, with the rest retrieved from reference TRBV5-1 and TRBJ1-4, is KAGVTQTPRYLIKTRGQQVTLSCSPISGHRSVSWYQQTPGQGLQFLFEYFSETQRNKGNFPGRFSGRQFSNSRSEMNVSTLELGDSALYLCASSLDRASNEKLFFGSGTQLSVL.

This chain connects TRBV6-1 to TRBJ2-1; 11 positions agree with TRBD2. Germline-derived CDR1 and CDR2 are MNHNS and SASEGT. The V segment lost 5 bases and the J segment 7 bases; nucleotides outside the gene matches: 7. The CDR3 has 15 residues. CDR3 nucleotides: TGTGCCAGCAGTTGGGGGACTAGCGGAGGGAATGAGCAGTTCTTC. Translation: CASSWGTSGGNEQFF.

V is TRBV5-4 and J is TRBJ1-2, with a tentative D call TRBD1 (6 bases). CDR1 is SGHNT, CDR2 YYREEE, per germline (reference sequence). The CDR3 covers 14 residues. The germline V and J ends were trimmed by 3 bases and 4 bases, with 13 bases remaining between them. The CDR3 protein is CASSSPGAGYGYTF. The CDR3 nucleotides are TGTGCCAGCAGCTCCCCAGGGGCAGGCTATGGCTACACCTTC. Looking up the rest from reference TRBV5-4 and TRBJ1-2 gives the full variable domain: ETGVTQSPTHLIKTRGQQVTLRCSSQSGHNTVSWYQQALGQGPQFIFQYYREEENGRGNFPPRFSGLQFPNYSSELNVNALELDDSALYLCASSSPGAGYGYTFGSGTRLTVV.

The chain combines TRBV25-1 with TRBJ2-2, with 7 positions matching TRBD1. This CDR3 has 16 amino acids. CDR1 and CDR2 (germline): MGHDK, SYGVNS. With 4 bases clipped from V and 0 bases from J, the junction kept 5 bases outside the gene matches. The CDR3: CASSGRTGPNTGELFF. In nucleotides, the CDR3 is TGTGCCAGCAGTGGCCGGACAGGACCGAACACCGGGGAGCTGTTTTTT.

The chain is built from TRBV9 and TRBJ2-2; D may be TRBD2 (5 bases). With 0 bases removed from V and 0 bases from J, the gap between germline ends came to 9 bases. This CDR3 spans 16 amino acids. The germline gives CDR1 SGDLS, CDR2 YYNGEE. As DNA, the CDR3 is TGTGCCAGCAGCGTAGGTAGCGCCGCGAACACCGGGGAGCTGTTTTTT. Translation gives CASSVGSAANTGELFF.

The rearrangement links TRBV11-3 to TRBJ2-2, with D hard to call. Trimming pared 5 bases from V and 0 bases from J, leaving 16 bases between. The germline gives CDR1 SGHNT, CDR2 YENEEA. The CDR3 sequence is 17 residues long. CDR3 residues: CASSADSWLTNTGELFF. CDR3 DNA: TGTGCCAGCAGCGCGGATAGCTGGTTAACGAACACCGGGGAGCTGTTTTTT.

The CDR3 here is CASAPSVGGEYGYTF. DNA for the CDR3: TGTGCCAGCGCCCCTTCAGTAGGGGGCGAATATGGCTACACCTTC. The V gene is TRBV6-1, the J gene TRBJ1-2; 7 nucleotides match TRBD1. The CDR3 sequence is 15 residues long. From germline, CDR1 is MNHNS and CDR2 SASEGT. Trimming cost V 8 bases and J 5 bases; bases outside gene matches: 14.

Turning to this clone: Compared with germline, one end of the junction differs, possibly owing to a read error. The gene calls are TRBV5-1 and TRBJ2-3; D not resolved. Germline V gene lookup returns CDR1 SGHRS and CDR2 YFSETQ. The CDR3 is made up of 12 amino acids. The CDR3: CASSLASDPQYF. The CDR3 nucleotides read TGCGCCAGCAGCTTGGCCTCAGATCCGCAGTATTTT.

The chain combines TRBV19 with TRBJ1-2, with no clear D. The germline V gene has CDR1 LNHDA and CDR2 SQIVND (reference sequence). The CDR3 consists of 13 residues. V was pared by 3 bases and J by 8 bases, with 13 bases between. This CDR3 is CASSIPPRGGYTF. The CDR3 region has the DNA TGTGCCAGTAGTATCCCCCCTCGGGGAGGCTACACCTTC.

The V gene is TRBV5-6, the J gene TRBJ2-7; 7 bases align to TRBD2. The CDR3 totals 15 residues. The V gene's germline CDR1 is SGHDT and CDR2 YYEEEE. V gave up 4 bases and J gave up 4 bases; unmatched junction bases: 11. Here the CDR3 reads CASSGGGLAAYEQYF. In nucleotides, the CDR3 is TGTGCCAGCAGCGGGGGAGGGCTAGCGGCGTACGAGCAGTACTTC.

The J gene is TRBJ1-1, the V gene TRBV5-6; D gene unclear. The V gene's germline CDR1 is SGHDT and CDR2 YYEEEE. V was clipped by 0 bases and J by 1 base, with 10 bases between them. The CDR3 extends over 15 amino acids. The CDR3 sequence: CASSLGARSNTEAFF. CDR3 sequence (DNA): TGTGCCAGCAGCTTGGGGGCCAGATCGAACACTGAAGCTTTCTTT.

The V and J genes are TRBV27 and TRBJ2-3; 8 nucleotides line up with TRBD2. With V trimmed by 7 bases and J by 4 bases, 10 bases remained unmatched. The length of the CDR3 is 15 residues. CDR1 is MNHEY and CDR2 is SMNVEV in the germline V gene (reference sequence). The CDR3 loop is CASTPGRGAADTQYF. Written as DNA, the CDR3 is TGTGCCAGCACCCCAGGGCGGGGGGCAGCAGATACGCAGTATTTT.

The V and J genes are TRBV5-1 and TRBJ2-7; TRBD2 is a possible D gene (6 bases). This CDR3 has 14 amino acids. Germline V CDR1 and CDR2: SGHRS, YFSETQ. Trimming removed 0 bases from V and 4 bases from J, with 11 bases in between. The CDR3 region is CASSLEGLHYEQYF. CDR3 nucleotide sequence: TGCGCCAGCAGCTTGGAGGGACTCCATTACGAGCAGTACTTC.

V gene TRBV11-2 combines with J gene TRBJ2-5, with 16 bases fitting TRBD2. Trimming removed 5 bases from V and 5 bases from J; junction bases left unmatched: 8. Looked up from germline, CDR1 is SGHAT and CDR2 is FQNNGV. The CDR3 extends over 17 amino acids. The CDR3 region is CASSPGTSGREGETQYF. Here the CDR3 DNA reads TGTGCCAGCAGCCCGGGGACTAGCGGGAGGGAGGGGGAGACCCAGTACTTC.

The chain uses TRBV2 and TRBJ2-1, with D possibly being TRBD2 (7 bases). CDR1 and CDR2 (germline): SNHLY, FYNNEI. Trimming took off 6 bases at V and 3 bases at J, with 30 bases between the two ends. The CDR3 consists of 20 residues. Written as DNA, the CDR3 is TGTGCCAGCAGAGGGGGAACAGGGCCAAAAGTCTTAGCGGGCTACAATGAGCAGTTCTTC. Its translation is CASRGGTGPKVLAGYNEQFF.

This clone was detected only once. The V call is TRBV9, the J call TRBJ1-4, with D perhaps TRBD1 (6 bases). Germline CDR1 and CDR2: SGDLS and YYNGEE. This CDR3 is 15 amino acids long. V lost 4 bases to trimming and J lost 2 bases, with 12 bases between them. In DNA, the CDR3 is TGTGCCAGCAGCCCACGGGGGGGCACTAATGAAAAACTGTTTTTT. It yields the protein CASSPRGGTNEKLFF. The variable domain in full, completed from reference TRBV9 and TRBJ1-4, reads DSGVTQTPKHLITATGQRVTLRCSPRSGDLSVYWYQQSLDQGLQFLIQYYNGEERAKGNILERFSAQQFPDLHSELNLSSLELGDSALYFCASSPRGGTNEKLFFGSGTQLSVL.

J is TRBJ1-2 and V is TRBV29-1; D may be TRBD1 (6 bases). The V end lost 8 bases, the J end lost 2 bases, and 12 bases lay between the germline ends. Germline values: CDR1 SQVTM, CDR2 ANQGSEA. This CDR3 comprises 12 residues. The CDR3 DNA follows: TGCAGCAGCCGGGACACCAACTATGGCTACACCTTC. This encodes CSSRDTNYGYTF.